One and the same sample provided the 20 T cell receptor beta chains below, sequenced in a study of T cell responses to AZD1222 COVID-19 vaccine. Sequencing was performed with immunoSEQ multiplex PCR; in TCRdb, only in-frame clones are kept and a portion is missing. Of about 76,000 clones in the sample, over 75% were seen once. This specimen was peripheral blood, taken on day 0 of MenACWY control vaccination. The receptors shown here come from an adult in good health.

The V call is TRBV19, the J call TRBJ2-3, with 8 bases lining up with TRBD2. Germline CDR1 LNHDA, CDR2 SQIVND (reference sequence). The CDR3 runs 14 residues. The V gene end was trimmed by 6 bases and the J gene end by 9 bases; junction bases not matched to a gene: 11. The CDR3, as DNA: TGTGCCAGTAGCCCCGGGGGGGCCCTGGGGACGCAGTATTTT. It specifies CASSPGGALGTQYF.

The chain combines TRBV12-3 or TRBV12-4 with TRBJ1-2; D is possibly TRBD1 (5 bases). This CDR3 contains 12 residues. V dropped 5 bases and J dropped 6 bases, with 10 bases sitting between them. The CDR3 nucleotides read TGTGCCAGCAGTCCAGGGCGGGATGGCTACACCTTC. Translating gives CASSPGRDGYTF.

The chain has TRBV7-8 and TRBJ1-2; D is perhaps TRBD1 (5 bases). V lost 1 base, J lost 3 bases, and 18 bases lay in between. Germline CDR1 reads SGHVS; CDR2 reads FQNEAQ. This CDR3 comprises 17 residues. The CDR3 DNA reads TGTGCCAGCAGCTTAGGTTTGGGACCCCCGGCCCACTATGGCTACACCTTC. The encoded protein is CASSLGLGPPAHYGYTF.

The CDR3 nucleotides are TGTGCCAGCTCACTTGGGACAGGCAGCCTCCAAGAGACCCAGTACTTC. Its translation is CASSLGTGSLQETQYF. This chain joins TRBV18 and TRBJ2-5; TRBD1 matches at 8 bases. The V and J ends lost 4 bases and 1 base, in that order; junction bases with no gene match: 8. Germline V gene lookup returns CDR1 KGHSH and CDR2 LQKENI. CDR3 size: 16 residues.

The rearrangement uses TRBV18 and TRBJ2-4; D call uncertain. Trimming took 1 base from V and 0 from J, leaving 16 bases between them. Germline V lookup: CDR1 KGHSH, CDR2 LQKENI. This CDR3 comprises 18 residues. The CDR3 reads CASSPRTTGHLAKNIQYF. DNA of the CDR3: TGTGCCAGCTCACCACGGACCACCGGCCATCTAGCCAAAAACATTCAGTACTTC.

The CDR3 DNA reads as TGTGCCATCAGACCGCTGACAGGGCTTAACACTGAAGCTTTCTTT. As protein: CAIRPLTGLNTEAFF. This chain uses TRBV10-3 with TRBJ1-1; TRBD1 matches at 7 bases. The length of the CDR3 is 15 residues. V trimming: 6 bases; J trimming: 2 bases; junction bases outside the gene matches: 9. Germline CDR1 ENHRY, CDR2 SYGVKD.

The gene calls are TRBV5-1 and TRBJ1-1; maybe TRBD1 (6 bases). Germline V lookup: CDR1 SGHRS, CDR2 YFSETQ. V was shortened by 1 base and J by 1 base, with 8 bases between the two germline ends. The CDR3 sequence is 14 residues long. This chain's CDR3 is CASSLWDTNTEAFF. CDR3 in DNA: TGCGCCAGCAGCTTGTGGGACACGAACACTGAAGCTTTCTTT.

CDR3 protein: CASSPDRNSPLHF. The CDR3 nucleotides read TGTGCCAGCAGTCCGGACAGGAATTCACCCCTCCACTTT. The V and J genes are TRBV12-3 or TRBV12-4 and TRBJ1-6; 7 nucleotides match TRBD1. The CDR3 runs to 13 residues. Trimming took 5 bases from V and 7 from J; bases not matched to a gene: 2.

This clone has just one count. The chain couples TRBV6-2 or TRBV6-3 to TRBJ2-7; 8 bases fit TRBD1. V was pared by 2 bases and J by 0 bases, with 15 bases of the junction left unmatched. The germline V gene encodes CDR1 MNHEY and CDR2 SVGEGT. The length of the CDR3 is 19 residues. CDR3 DNA: TGTGCCAGCAGTTACCCGTCCCGGGGCGGGACAGGTCTCTCCTACGAGCAGTACTTC. Its protein is CASSYPSRGGTGLSYEQYF.

V usage is TRBV28 and J usage is TRBJ1-3; D is unclear. The V gene lost 9 bases and the J gene lost 0 bases, with 12 bases spanning the gap. Per germline, CDR1 MDHEN and CDR2 SYDVKM. This CDR3 contains 14 residues. CDR3 residues: CASGQLSSGNTIYF. Here the CDR3 DNA reads TGTGCCAGTGGGCAACTGAGCTCTGGAAACACCATATATTTT.

This chain uses TRBV6-2 or TRBV6-3 with TRBJ2-7, with a weak D call TRBD2 (5 bases). The germline V gene encodes CDR1 MNHEY and CDR2 SVGEGT. This CDR3 comprises 14 residues. V lost 6 bases to trimming and J lost 6 bases, with 18 bases between them. CDR3 in amino acids: CASSRLDYSSEQYF. As DNA, the CDR3 is TGTGCCAGCAGCCGACTCGACTATTCTAGCGAGCAGTACTTC.

This chain joins TRBV2 and TRBJ1-1; 8 bases match TRBD1. V shed 5 bases and J 1 base; nucleotides not matched to a gene: 6. Germline V CDR1 and CDR2: SNHLY, FYNNEI. This CDR3 comprises 15 residues. In DNA form, the CDR3 reads TGTGCCAGCAGTAACGGACAGGGCAGGAACACTGAAGCTTTCTTT. Its translation is CASSNGQGRNTEAFF.

V gene TRBV6-4 combines with J gene TRBJ2-2; D is possibly TRBD2 (5 bases). CDR3 length: 16 residues. The V gene lost 4 bases and the J gene lost 4 bases, with 16 bases spanning the gap. Germline assignment: CDR1 MRHNA and CDR2 SNTAGT. The CDR3 DNA is TGTGCCAGCAGTGCACTAGTTGAGGAAAGCACCGGGGAGCTGTTTTTT. Amino acid sequence: CASSALVEESTGELFF.

This chain links TRBV5-4 with TRBJ2-1, with 8 bases aligning to TRBD2. The CDR3 is 15 residues long. V was clipped by 4 bases and J by 8 bases; unmatched bases: 11. Germline loops: CDR1 SGHNT, CDR2 YYREEE (reference sequence). The CDR3 sequence: CASSPRGGRTDEQFF. In DNA form, the CDR3 reads TGTGCCAGCAGCCCGAGGGGCGGGAGGACAGATGAGCAGTTCTTC.

DNA for the CDR3: TGTGCCAGCAGAACTACCAGCGGGATCTACGAGCAGTACTTC. As protein: CASRTTSGIYEQYF. The chain uses TRBV28 and TRBJ2-7; 7 nucleotides align to TRBD2. In germline, CDR1 is MDHEN, CDR2 SYDVKM. The CDR3 covers 14 residues. V lost 6 bases, J lost 3 bases, and 8 bases stayed unmatched.

The chain uses TRBV30 and TRBJ2-7; 8 bases are shared with TRBD1. Germline V gene data show CDR1 as GTSNPN and CDR2 as SVGIG (reference sequence). There are 14 residues in the CDR3. V was pared by 2 bases and J by 0 bases, with 3 bases of the junction left unmatched. The CDR3 loop reads CAWSIDRGSYEQYF. The CDR3 coding sequence is TGTGCCTGGAGTATCGACAGGGGCTCCTACGAGCAGTACTTC.

The chain joins TRBV7-8 to TRBJ2-7; TRBD2 might be the D (5 bases). The CDR3 runs to 15 residues. V lost 2 bases to trimming and J lost 4 bases, with 15 bases between them. Germline lookup yields CDR1 SGHVS and CDR2 FQNEAQ. The CDR3 is CASSLSPSGEYEQYF. DNA for the CDR3: TGTGCCAGCAGCTTATCGCCAAGCGGCGAATACGAGCAGTACTTC.

This clone was seen once. The V and J genes are TRBV7-7 and TRBJ2-7, with 10 bases fitting TRBD1. V lost 4 bases to trimming and J lost 2 bases; unmatched junction nucleotides: 2. The germline gives CDR1 SSHAT, CDR2 FNYEAQ (reference sequence). CDR3 size: 14 residues. The CDR3 here is CASSSGQGAYEQYF. The CDR3 DNA sequence: TGTGCCAGCAGCTCTGGACAGGGGGCCTACGAGCAGTACTTC.

This chain joins TRBV5-1 and TRBJ2-7; unclear D gene. The V and J ends lost 5 bases and 2 bases respectively, with 11 bases between them. This CDR3 contains 13 residues. The V gene's germline CDR1 is SGHRS and CDR2 YFSETQ. CDR3 amino acids: CASRQQPAYEQYF. The CDR3 nucleotides read TGCGCCAGCAGACAGCAACCGGCCTACGAGCAGTACTTC.

V usage is TRBV11-3 and J usage is TRBJ1-1; 7 nucleotides align to TRBD1. This CDR3 is 14 amino acids long. With 1 base clipped from V and 1 base from J, the junction kept 0 bases outside the gene matches. The germline CDR1 and CDR2 sequences are SGHNT and YENEEA. The CDR3, as DNA: TGTGCCAGCAGCTTAGGGACAGGGAACACTGAAGCTTTCTTT. It codes for CASSLGTGNTEAFF. Based on the CDR3 plus reference TRBV11-3 and TRBJ1-1, the full variable domain is EAGVVQSPRYKIIEKKQPVAFWCNPISGHNTLYWYLQNLGQGPELLIRYENEEAVDDSQLPKDRFSAERLKGVDSTLKIQPAELGDSAVYLCASSLGTGNTEAFFGQGTRLTVV.